This passage covers 15 T cell receptor beta chains from one sample sequenced in a study of blood T cell repertoires in COVID-19. The repertoire was sequenced with immunoSEQ multiplex PCR; TCRdb's copy has only in-frame clones and lacks some. The table includes some 250,000 clones, roughly 86% detected once. The sample consisted of peripheral blood. The receptor set was obtained from a man older than 75 with acute or convalescent COVID-19.

CDR3 coding DNA: TGTGCCAGCAGTGAATTCGGCGGGGCAAGCTCCTACAATGAGCAGTTCTTC. Protein: CASSEFGGASSYNEQFF. V usage is TRBV6-1 and J usage is TRBJ2-1; a possible D gene is TRBD2 (6 bases). This CDR3 comprises 17 residues. V was shortened by 2 bases and J by 0 bases, with 14 bases between the two germline ends. Germline values: CDR1 MNHNS, CDR2 SASEGT.

The rearrangement joins TRBV10-3 to TRBJ1-3, with D maybe TRBD1 (6 bases). The CDR3 runs to 15 residues. Germline CDR1 ENHRY, CDR2 SYGVKD. V shed 0 bases and J shed 14 bases, with 20 bases lying between them. In DNA, the CDR3 is TGTGCCATCAGTGAGTCCGTCATCAGGACAGCCCCCGTATATTTT. This codes for CAISESVIRTAPVYF.

The rearrangement joins TRBV24-1 to TRBJ2-3, with 7 bases fitting TRBD2. V lost 5 bases and J lost 0; bases outside the gene matches: 7. The germline CDR1 and CDR2 sequences are KGHDR and SFDVKD. The length of the CDR3 is 16 residues. CDR3 DNA sequence: TGTGCCACCAGTGCTGGGGGAGGGCCTAGCACAGATACGCAGTATTTT. Its protein is CATSAGGGPSTDTQYF.

The chain carries TRBV28 and TRBJ2-7, with 7 bases matching TRBD1. The CDR3 has 15 residues. With 6 bases clipped from V and 0 bases from J, the junction kept 8 bases outside the gene matches. The germline gives CDR1 MDHEN, CDR2 SYDVKM. The CDR3 DNA reads as TGTGCCAGCAGCATCCGGGACAGTCACTCCTACGAGCAGTACTTC. This gives the protein CASSIRDSHSYEQYF.

J is TRBJ2-3 and V is TRBV11-3; D is perhaps TRBD1 (5 bases). CDR1 is SGHNT, CDR2 YENEEA, per germline. There are 15 residues in the CDR3. The germline V and J ends were trimmed by 3 bases and 0 bases, with 10 bases remaining between them. CDR3 coding DNA: TGTGCCAGCAGCTTTGGCAGGGCGAGCACAGATACGCAGTATTTT. Protein product: CASSFGRASTDTQYF.

CDR3 DNA: TGTGCCAGCTCACCAGGCGGGACAGGGGGCGTGGGACTGTTTTTT. Residues: CASSPGGTGGVGLFF. This sequence joins TRBV18 and TRBJ1-4, with 12 nucleotides matching TRBD1. The V gene end was trimmed by 2 bases and the J gene end by 13 bases; junction bases not matched to a gene: 8. The CDR3 has 15 residues. In germline, CDR1 is KGHSH, CDR2 LQKENI.

A few counts support this clone. The chain links TRBV28 to TRBJ1-1, with D possibly TRBD1 on 6 matching bases. The CDR3 consists of 13 residues. V lost 5 bases, J lost 4 bases, and 11 bases lay in between. Germline CDR1 and CDR2: MDHEN and SYDVKM. CDR3 DNA sequence: TGTGCCAGCAGTCTACAGGGTAGCACTGAAGCTTTCTTT. Protein: CASSLQGSTEAFF. The variable domain in full, completed from reference TRBV28 and TRBJ1-1, reads DVKVTQSSRYLVKRTGEKVFLECVQDMDHENMFWYRQDPGLGLRLIYFSYDVKMKEKGDIPEGYSVSREKKERFSLILESASTNQTSMYLCASSLQGSTEAFFGQGTRLTVV.

The chain has TRBV6-5 and TRBJ2-1, with D possibly matching TRBD2 (6 bases). V shed 4 bases and J shed 7 bases, with 14 bases lying between them. The CDR3 covers 14 residues. CDR1 and CDR2 from the germline V gene are MNHEY and SVGAGI. This chain's CDR3 is CASSSPGARNEQFF. The CDR3, as DNA: TGTGCCAGCAGTTCTCCGGGAGCTCGGAATGAGCAGTTCTTC.

The chain employs TRBV3-1 (or the pseudogene TRBV3-2) and TRBJ1-6; D gene unclear. The CDR3 contains 15 residues. Germline V lookup: CDR1 LGHDT, CDR2 YNNKEL (reference sequence). V lost 3 bases and J 6 bases, leaving 12 bases between the germline ends. Written as DNA, the CDR3 is TGTGCCAGCAGCCAGGGCGGGGAACGTAATTCACCCCTCCACTTT. It codes for CASSQGGERNSPLHF.

This chain connects TRBV28 to TRBJ1-5; D is unresolved. CDR1 is MDHEN, CDR2 SYDVKM, per germline. Trimming removed 6 bases at V and 7 bases at J, with 10 bases between. The CDR3 is made up of 12 amino acids. This chain's CDR3 is CASRGPGQPQHF. CDR3 coding DNA: TGTGCCAGCAGGGGCCCTGGGCAGCCCCAGCATTTT.

The gene calls are TRBV29-1 and TRBJ1-1; D remains unclear. The CDR3 has 12 amino acids. The V gene lost 2 bases and the J gene lost 9 bases, with 13 bases spanning the gap. The germline CDR1 and CDR2 sequences are SQVTM and ANQGSEA. The CDR3 DNA reads TGCAGCGTTGAATCGGTGCGGACTCAAGCTTTCTTT. Translating gives CSVESVRTQAFF.

This chain uses TRBV28 with TRBJ1-3; D unclear. This CDR3 has 15 residues. The V gene lost 2 bases and the J gene lost 0 bases, with 8 bases spanning the gap. The germline CDR1 and CDR2 sequences are MDHEN and SYDVKM. CDR3 nucleotides: TGTGCCAGCAGTTTAATATGGAGCTCTGGAAACACCATATATTTT. The encoded protein is CASSLIWSSGNTIYF. Full variable domain (remainder filled in from reference TRBV28 and TRBJ1-3): DVKVTQSSRYLVKRTGEKVFLECVQDMDHENMFWYRQDPGLGLRLIYFSYDVKMKEKGDIPEGYSVSREKKERFSLILESASTNQTSMYLCASSLIWSSGNTIYFGEGSWLTVV.

The rearrangement joins TRBV3-1 (or the pseudogene TRBV3-2) to TRBJ1-2, with D possibly matching TRBD1 (6 bases). V lost 6 bases and J lost 2, with 10 bases in between. Per the germline V gene, CDR1 is LGHDT and CDR2 is YNNKEL (reference sequence). This CDR3 comprises 13 residues. The CDR3 nucleotides read TGTGCCAGCAGTCAAACAGGGAACTATGGCTACACCTTC. This codes for CASSQTGNYGYTF.

V is TRBV5-6 and J is TRBJ1-5; 8 bases map to TRBD1. Per germline, CDR1 SGHDT and CDR2 YYEEEE. The CDR3 has 15 residues. V lost 4 bases and J lost 2; bases outside the gene matches: 5. CDR3 bases: TGTGCCAGCAGCCCTGGACAGGGCGGCAATCAGCCCCAGCATTTT. Translating it yields CASSPGQGGNQPQHF.

The rearrangement uses TRBV4-3 and TRBJ1-1; tentatively, D is TRBD1 (5 bases). This CDR3 has 14 amino acids. The ends were cut back, 4 bases at V and 4 bases at J, with 13 bases in the middle. From germline, CDR1 is LGHNA and CDR2 YSLEER. CDR3 in DNA: TGCGCCAGCAGCCCCGCCGCAGGGATCACTGAAGCTTTCTTT. Translating it yields CASSPAAGITEAFF.